This TCR beta chain was retrieved from a study of cytomegalovirus exposure and HLA in healthy donors. For the study at large: Around four fifths of 300 to 450 genotyped donors fell in the Caucasian-associated ancestry cluster. General study points: Accurate prediction of most subjects' HLA-A and HLA-B alleles from TCR beta sequences was reported. Presence/absence results assume similar sequencing depth per donor, which may not hold. A later analysis found common viral pathogens apparently linked to several of the most significant clusters.

The study ran its PCR with 60 Vbeta and 13 Jbeta primers. Here immunoSEQ multiplex PCR was the method, and the copy in TCRdb shows in-frame clones only, minus some. The sample shows about 160,000 clones, roughly 75% of them seen only once. With V trimmed by 0 bases and J by 9 bases, 7 bases remained unmatched. Looked up from germline, CDR1 is SNHLY and CDR2 is FYNNEI. The CDR3 extends over 14 amino acids. Concerning this clone itself: The antigen is undetermined.

The chain employs TRBV2 and TRBJ2-7; 8 bases are shared with TRBD2. The TCR was taken from a man aged 18 to 30 in good health and CMV-seronegative. Sequenced material: PBMCs. The CDR3 protein is CASSEAYGLAVQYF. CDR3 DNA sequence: TGTGCCAGCAGTGAAGCTTATGGACTAGCCGTGCAGTACTTC.